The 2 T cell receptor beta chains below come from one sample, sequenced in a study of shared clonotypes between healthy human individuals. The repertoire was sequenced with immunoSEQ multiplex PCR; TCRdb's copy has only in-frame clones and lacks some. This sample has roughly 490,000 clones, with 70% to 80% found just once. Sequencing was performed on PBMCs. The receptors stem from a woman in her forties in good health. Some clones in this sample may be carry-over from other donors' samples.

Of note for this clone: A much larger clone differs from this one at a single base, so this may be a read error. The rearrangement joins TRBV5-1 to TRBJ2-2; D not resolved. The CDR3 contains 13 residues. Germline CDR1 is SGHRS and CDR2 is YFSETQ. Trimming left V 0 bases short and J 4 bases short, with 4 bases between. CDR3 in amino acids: CASSLGGTGELFF. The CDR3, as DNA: TGCGCCAGCAGCTTGGGGGGCACCGGGGAGCTGTTTTTT.

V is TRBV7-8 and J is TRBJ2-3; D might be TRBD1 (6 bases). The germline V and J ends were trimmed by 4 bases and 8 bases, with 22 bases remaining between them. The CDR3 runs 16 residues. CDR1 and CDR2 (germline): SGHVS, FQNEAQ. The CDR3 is CASSSGWAQGRTTQYF. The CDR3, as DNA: TGTGCCAGCAGCTCCGGCTGGGCACAGGGAAGGACTACGCAGTATTTT.